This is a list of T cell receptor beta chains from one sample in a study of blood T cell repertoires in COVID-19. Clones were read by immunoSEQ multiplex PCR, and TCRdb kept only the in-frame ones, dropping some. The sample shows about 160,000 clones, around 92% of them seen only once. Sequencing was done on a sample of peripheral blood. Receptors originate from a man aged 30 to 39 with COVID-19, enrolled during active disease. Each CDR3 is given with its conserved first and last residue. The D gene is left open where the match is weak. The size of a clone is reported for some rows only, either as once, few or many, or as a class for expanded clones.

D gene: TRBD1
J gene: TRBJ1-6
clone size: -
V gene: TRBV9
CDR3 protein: CASSVGQGGNSPLHF
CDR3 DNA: TGTGCCAGCAGCGTAGGACAGGGGGGTAATTCACCCCTCCACTTT

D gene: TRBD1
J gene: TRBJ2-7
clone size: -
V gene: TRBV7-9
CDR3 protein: CASSPTGAIYEQYF
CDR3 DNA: TGTGCCAGCAGCCCGACAGGGGCCATCTACGAGCAGTACTTC

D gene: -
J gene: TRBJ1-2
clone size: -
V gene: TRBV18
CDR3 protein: CASSPPNREGGYTF
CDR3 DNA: TGTGCCAGCTCACCACCAAACAGGGAAGGAGGCTACACCTTC

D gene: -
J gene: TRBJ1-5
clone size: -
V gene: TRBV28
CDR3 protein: CASSFVRDLQPQHF
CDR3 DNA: TGTGCCAGCAGTTTCGTCAGGGATTTGCAGCCCCAGCATTTT

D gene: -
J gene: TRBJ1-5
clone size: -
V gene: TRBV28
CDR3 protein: CASSLFGEVQPQHF
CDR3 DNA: TGTGCCAGCAGTTTATTCGGGGAAGTCCAGCCCCAGCATTTT

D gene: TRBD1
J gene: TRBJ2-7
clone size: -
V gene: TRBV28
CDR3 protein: CASVGGQGPYEQYF
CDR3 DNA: TGTGCCAGCGTTGGGGGACAGGGGCCCTACGAGCAGTACTTC

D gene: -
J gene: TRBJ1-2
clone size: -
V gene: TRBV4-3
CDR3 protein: CASSQQAGASNYGYTF
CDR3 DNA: TGCGCCAGCAGCCAACAGGCAGGGGCTTCTAACTATGGCTACACCTTC

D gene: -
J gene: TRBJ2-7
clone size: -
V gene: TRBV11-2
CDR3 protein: CASSLSGSIYEQYF
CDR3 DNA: TGTGCCAGCAGCTTATCGGGGTCCATCTACGAGCAGTACTTC

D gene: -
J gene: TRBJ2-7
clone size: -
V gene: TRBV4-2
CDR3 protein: CASSPRDQGLYEQYF
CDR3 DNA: TGTGCCAGCAGTCCAAGAGATCAGGGGCTCTACGAGCAGTACTTC

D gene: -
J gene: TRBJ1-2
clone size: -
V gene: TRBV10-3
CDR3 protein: CAISDQGLYGYTF
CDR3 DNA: TGTGCCATCAGCGACCAGGGGCTCTATGGCTACACCTTC

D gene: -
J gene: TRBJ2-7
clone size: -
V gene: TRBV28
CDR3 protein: CASSSSQDYEQYF
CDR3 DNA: TGTGCCAGCAGTTCTAGCCAAGATTACGAGCAGTACTTC

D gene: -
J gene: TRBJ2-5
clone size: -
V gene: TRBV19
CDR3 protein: CASRRSGGQETQYF
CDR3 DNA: TGTGCCAGTAGGAGGTCGGGTGGCCAAGAGACCCAGTACTTC

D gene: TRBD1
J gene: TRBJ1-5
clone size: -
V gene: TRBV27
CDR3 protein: CASSPRTGKGSPQHF
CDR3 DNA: TGTGCCAGCAGTCCAAGGACAGGGAAAGGATCGCCCCAGCATTTT

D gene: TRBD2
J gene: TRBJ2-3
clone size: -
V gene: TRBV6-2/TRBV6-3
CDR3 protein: CASSYIGVAGDTFITDTQYF
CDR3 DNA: TGTGCCAGCAGTTACATAGGAGTAGCGGGTGACACCTTTATCACAGATACGCAGTATTTT

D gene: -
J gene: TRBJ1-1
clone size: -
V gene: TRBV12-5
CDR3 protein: CASGLWSGTEAFF
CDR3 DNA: TGTGCTAGTGGTTTGTGGTCGGGCACTGAAGCTTTCTTT

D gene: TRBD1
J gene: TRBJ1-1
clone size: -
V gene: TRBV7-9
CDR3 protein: CASSRTGRDLNTEAFF
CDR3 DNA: TGTGCCAGCAGCCGGACAGGGCGCGACTTGAACACTGAAGCTTTCTTT

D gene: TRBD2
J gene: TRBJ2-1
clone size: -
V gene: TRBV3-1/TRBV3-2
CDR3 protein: CASSQDGLARPYNEQFF
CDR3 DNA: TGTGCCAGCAGCCAAGATGGACTAGCGAGACCCTACAATGAGCAGTTCTTC

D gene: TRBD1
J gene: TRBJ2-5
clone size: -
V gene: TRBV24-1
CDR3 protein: CATNRGQGETQYF
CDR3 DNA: TGTGCCACCAACAGGGGGCAGGGGGAGACCCAGTACTTC

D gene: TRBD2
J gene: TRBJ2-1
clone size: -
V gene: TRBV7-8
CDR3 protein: CASSLGLAGEGDYNEQFF
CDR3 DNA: TGTGCCAGCAGCTTGGGACTAGCGGGAGAGGGGGACTACAATGAGCAGTTCTTC

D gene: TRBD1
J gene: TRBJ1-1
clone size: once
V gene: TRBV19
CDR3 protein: CASRRQGLMNTEAFF
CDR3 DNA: TGTGCCAGTAGACGACAGGGGCTAATGAACACTGAAGCTTTCTTT

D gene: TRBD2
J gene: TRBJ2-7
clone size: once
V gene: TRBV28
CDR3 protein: CASSLMTSGSRREQYF
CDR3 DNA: TGTGCCAGCAGTTTAATGACTAGCGGGAGTCGGAGGGAGCAGTACTTC

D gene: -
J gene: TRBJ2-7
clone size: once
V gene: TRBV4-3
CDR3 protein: CASSQTPQRVYEQYF
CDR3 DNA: TGCGCCAGCAGCCAGACCCCCCAGCGGGTCTACGAGCAGTACTTC

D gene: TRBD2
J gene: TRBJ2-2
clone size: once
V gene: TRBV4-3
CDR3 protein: CASSQELAGSTGELFF
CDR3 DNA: TGCGCCAGCAGCCAAGAACTAGCGGGGAGCACCGGGGAGCTGTTTTTT

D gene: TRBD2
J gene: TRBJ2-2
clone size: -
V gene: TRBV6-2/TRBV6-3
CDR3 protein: CASSTPGLAGGPNTGELFF
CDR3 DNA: TGTGCCAGCAGCACTCCGGGACTAGCGGGAGGCCCGAACACCGGGGAGCTGTTTTTT

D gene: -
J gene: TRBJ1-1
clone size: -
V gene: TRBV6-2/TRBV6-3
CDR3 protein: CASSPRPSTEAFF
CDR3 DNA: TGTGCCAGCAGTCCCCGACCTAGCACTGAAGCTTTCTTT

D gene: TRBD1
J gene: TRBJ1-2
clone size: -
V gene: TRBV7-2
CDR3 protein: CASSPGTEVNYGYTF
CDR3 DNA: TGTGCCAGCAGCCCTGGGACAGAAGTAAACTATGGCTACACCTTC

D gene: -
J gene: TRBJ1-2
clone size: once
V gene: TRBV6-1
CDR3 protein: CASSEEYTNYGYTF
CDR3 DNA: TGTGCCAGCAGTGAAGAATACACTAACTATGGCTACACCTTC

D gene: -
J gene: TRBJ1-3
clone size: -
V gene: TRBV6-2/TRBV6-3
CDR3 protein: CASSRDQGAEDTIYF
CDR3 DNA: TGTGCCAGCAGCAGAGATCAGGGCGCGGAAGACACCATATATTTT

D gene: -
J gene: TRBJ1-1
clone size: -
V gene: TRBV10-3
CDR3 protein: CASSLRGNTEAFF
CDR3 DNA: TGTGCCAGCAGCCTTAGGGGTAACACTGAAGCTTTCTTT

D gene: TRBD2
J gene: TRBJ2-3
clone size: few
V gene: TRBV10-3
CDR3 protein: CAISAGDGDTDTQYF
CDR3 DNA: TGTGCCATCTCCGCGGGGGACGGAGACACAGATACGCAGTATTTT

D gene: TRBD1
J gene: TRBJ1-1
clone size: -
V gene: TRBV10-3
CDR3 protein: CAISDSKGAGTEAFF
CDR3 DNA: TGTGCCATCAGTGATTCTAAGGGGGCCGGCACTGAAGCTTTCTTT

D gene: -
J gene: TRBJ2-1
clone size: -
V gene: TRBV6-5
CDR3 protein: CASSYSSDSSYNEQFF
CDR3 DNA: TGTGCCAGCAGTTACTCGTCGGACAGCTCCTACAATGAGCAGTTCTTC

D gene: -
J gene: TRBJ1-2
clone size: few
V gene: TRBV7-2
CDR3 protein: CASSLQNYGYTF
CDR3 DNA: TGTGCCAGCAGCTTACAAAACTATGGCTACACCTTC

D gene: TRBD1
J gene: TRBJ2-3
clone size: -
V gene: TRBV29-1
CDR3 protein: CSVVTGQSTDTQYF
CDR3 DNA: TGCAGCGTTGTGACAGGGCAAAGCACAGATACGCAGTATTTT

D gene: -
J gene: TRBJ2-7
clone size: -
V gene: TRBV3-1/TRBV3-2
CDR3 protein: CASSLGQWAGEQYF
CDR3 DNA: TGTGCCAGCAGCCTAGGCCAGTGGGCCGGCGAGCAGTACTTC

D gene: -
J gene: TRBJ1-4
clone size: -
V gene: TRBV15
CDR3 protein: CATSRDVGLANEKLFF
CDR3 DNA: TGTGCCACCAGCAGAGATGTGGGGCTGGCTAATGAAAAACTGTTTTTT

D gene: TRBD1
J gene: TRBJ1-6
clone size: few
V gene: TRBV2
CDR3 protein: CASSESTGKYSPLHF
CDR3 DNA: TGTGCCAGCAGTGAGTCGACAGGGAAATATTCACCCCTCCACTTT

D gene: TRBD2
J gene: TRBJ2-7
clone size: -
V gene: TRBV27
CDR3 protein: CTSSRYTSGNEQYF
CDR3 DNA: TGTACCAGCAGTCGTTATACTAGCGGGAACGAGCAGTACTTC

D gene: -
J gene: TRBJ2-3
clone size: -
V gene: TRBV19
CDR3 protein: CASSIYRTSTDTQYF
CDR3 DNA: TGTGCCAGTAGTATCTATCGAACTAGCACAGATACGCAGTATTTT

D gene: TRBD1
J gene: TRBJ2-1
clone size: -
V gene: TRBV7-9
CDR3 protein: CASSLAQGKYNEQFF
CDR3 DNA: TGTGCCAGCAGCTTAGCACAGGGGAAGTACAATGAGCAGTTCTTC

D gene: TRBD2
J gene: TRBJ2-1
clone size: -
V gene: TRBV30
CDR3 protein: CASGPGLAAANEQFF
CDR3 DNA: TGTGCCTCGGGACCGGGACTAGCGGCAGCCAATGAGCAGTTCTTC

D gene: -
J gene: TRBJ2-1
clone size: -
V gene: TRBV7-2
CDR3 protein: CASSLGGSLNEQFF
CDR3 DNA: TGTGCCAGCAGCTTAGGCGGGTCCTTAAATGAGCAGTTCTTC

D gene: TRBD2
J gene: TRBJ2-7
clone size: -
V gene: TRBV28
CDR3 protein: CASNGPSGGYEQYF
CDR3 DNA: TGTGCCAGCAACGGTCCTAGCGGGGGTTACGAGCAGTACTTC

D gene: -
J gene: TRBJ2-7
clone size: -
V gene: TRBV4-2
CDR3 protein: CASSQALTGLSSYEQYF
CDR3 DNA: TGTGCCAGCAGCCAAGCCCTTACGGGATTGAGCTCCTACGAGCAGTACTTC

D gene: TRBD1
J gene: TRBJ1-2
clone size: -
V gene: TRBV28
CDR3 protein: CASNMDRDVTFYGYTF
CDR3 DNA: TGTGCCAGCAACATGGACAGGGATGTAACGTTTTATGGCTACACCTTC

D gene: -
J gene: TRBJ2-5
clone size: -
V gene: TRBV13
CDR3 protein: CASSQTRDWEETQYF
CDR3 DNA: TGTGCCAGCTCTCAGACCCGGGACTGGGAAGAGACCCAGTACTTC

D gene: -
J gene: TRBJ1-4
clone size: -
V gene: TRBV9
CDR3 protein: CASSVGNRVKNEKLFF
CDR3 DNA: TGTGCCAGCAGCGTAGGAAACAGGGTAAAGAATGAAAAACTGTTTTTT

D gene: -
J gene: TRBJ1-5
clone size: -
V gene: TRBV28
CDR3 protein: CASRIQGVSNQPQHF
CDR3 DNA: TGTGCCAGCAGAATACAGGGCGTTAGCAATCAGCCCCAGCATTTT

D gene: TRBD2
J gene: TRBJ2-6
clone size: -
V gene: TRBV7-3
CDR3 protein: CASSFGGAPSGANVLTF
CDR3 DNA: TGTGCCAGCAGCTTCGGGGGGGCCCCCTCTGGGGCCAACGTCCTGACTTTC